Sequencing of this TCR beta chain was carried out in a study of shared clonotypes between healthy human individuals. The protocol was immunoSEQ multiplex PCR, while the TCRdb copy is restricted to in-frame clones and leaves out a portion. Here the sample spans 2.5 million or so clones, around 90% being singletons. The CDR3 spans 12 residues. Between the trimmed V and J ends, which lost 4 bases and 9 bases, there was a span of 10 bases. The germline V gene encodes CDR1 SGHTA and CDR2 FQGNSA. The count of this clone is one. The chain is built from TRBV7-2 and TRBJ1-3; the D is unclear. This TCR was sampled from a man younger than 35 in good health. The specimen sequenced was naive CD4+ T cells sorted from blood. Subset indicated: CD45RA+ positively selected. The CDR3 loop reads CASSSRVGTIYF. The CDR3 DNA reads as TGTGCCAGCAGCTCAAGGGTAGGCACCATATATTTT. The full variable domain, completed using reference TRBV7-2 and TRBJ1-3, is GAGVSQSPSNKVTEKGKDVELRCDPISGHTALYWYRQSLGQGLEFLIYFQGNSAPDKSGLPSDRFSAERTGGSVSTLTIQRTQQEDSAVYLCASSSRVGTIYFGEGSWLTVV.